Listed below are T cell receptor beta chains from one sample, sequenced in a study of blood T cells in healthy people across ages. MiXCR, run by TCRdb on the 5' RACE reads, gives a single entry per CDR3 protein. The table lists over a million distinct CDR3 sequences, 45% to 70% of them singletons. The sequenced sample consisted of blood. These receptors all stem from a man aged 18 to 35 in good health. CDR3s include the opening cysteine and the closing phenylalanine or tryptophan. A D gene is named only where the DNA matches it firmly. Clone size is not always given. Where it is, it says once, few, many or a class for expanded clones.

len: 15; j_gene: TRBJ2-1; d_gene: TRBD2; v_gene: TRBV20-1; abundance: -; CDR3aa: CSAPEGRAGGNEQFF; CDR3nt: TGCAGCGCACCCGAGGGGAGGGCGGGGGGCAATGAGCAGTTCTTC
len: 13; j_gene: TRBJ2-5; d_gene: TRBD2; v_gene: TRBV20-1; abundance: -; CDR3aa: CSAKVAGSETQYF; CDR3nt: TGCAGTGCTAAGGTAGCGGGAAGCGAGACCCAGTACTTC
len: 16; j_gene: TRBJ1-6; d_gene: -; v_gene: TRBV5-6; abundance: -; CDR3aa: CASSLVQAQGNSPLHF; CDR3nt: TGTGCCAGCAGCTTGGTCCAGGCTCAGGGAAATTCACCCCTCCACTTT
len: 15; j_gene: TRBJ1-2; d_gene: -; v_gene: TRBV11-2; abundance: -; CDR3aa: CASSLERASPYGYTF; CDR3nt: TGTGCCAGCAGCTTAGAACGTGCATCCCCTTATGGTTACACCTTC
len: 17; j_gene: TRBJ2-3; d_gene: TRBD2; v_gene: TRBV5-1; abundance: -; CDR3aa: CASSPPLREAWEDTQYF; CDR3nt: TGCGCCAGCAGCCCCCCTTTGCGGGAGGCGTGGGAAGATACGCAGTATTTT
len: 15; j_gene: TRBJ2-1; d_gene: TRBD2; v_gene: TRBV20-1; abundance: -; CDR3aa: CSARRTSGAYNEQFF; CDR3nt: TGCAGTGCTAGAAGGACTAGCGGGGCATACAATGAGCAGTTCTTC
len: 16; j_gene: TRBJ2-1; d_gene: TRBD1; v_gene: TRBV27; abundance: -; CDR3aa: CASSFSGTGNGYEQFF; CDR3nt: TGTGCCAGCAGTTTTTCAGGGACAGGAAACGGGTATGAGCAGTTCTTC
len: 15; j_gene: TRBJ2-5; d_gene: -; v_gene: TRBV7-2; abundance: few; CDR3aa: CASSLVAGISETQYF; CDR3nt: TGTGCCAGCAGCTTAGTGGCCGGAATATCAGAGACCCAGTACTTC
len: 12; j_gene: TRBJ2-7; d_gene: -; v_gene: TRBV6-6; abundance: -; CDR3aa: CASSCGRYQQYF; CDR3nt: TGTGCCAGCAGTTGCGGAAGGTACCAGCAGTACTTC
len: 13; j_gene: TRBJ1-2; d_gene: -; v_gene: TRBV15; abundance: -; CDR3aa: CATSRDQGYGYTF; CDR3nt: TGTGCCACCAGCAGAGATCAGGGGTATGGCTACACCTTC
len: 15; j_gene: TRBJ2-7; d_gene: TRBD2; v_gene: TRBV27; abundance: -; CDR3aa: CASSPTPGLAYEQYF; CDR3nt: TGTGCCAGCAGTCCAACCCCCGGACTAGCTTACGAGCAGTACTTC
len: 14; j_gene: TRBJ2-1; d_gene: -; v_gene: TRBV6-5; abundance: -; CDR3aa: CASSSPIPRDEQFF; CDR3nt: TGTGCCAGCAGTTCCCCGATACCCCGCGATGAGCAGTTCTTC
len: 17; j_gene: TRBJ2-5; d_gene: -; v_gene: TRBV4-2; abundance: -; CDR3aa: CASSQDPLGTAGETQYF; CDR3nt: TGTGCCAGCAGCCAAGACCCTCTAGGAACCGCCGGGGAGACCCAGTACTTC
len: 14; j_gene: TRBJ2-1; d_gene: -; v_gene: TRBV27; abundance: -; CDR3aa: CASSLRVRSNEQFF; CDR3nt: TGTGCCAGCAGTCTCAGGGTGAGGAGCAATGAGCAGTTCTTC